This TCR beta chain was observed in a study of cytomegalovirus exposure and HLA in healthy donors. General study findings and limits: Association of 17,000 or so TCR beta sequences with HLA alleles was found at 0.05 false discovery rate in a later analysis.

Concerning this clone itself: Antigen: not known.

The PCR was carried out with 60 Vbeta primers and 13 Jbeta primers. Measured with immunoSEQ multiplex PCR; TCRdb has only the in-frame clones, and not every one. The sample table includes tens of thousands of clones. The V and J ends lost 5 bases and 0 bases respectively, with 13 bases between them. The CDR3 has 15 amino acids. Germline CDR1 reads SGHNT; CDR2 reads YENEEA. The rearrangement uses TRBV11-3 and TRBJ1-1, with a weak D call TRBD1 (5 bases). Sequencing used PBMCs. The receptor comes from a female donor in good health and CMV-seronegative. Here the CDR3 DNA reads TGTGCCAGCAGCCCGGGGGGGGAGCTGAACACTGAAGCTTTCTTT. It yields the protein CASSPGGELNTEAFF.